This T cell receptor beta chain was sequenced in a study of cytomegalovirus exposure and HLA in healthy donors. Whole-study results and caveats: It was taken for granted in presence/absence analyses that sequencing depth across donors was roughly uniform.

Comment on this clone: What it binds is not known.

In the PCR, 60 Vbeta and 13 Jbeta primers were used. Clones were sequenced by immunoSEQ multiplex PCR, and TCRdb holds only the in-frame ones, with some missing. Of about 170,000 clones in the sample, 82% were seen once. The V gene end was trimmed by 5 bases and the J gene end by 2 bases; junction bases not matched to a gene: 5. The CDR3 consists of 14 residues. Germline V gives CDR1 SGHTA, CDR2 FQGNSA. The chain has TRBV7-2 and TRBJ1-2; 7 nucleotides match TRBD1. The sequencing sample was made of PBMCs. The TCR originated in a male donor in good health and CMV-seronegative. CDR3 sequence: CASSGGTANYGYTF. In DNA, the CDR3 is TGTGCCAGCAGCGGTGGGACAGCGAACTATGGCTACACCTTC.